This TCR beta chain comes out of a study of OX40 agonist ivuxolimab in advanced cancers. Across the study: Patients took ivuxolimab, an agonistic anti-OX40 (CD134) antibody.

Using immunoSEQ multiplex PCR, the repertoire was profiled, and TCRdb retains in-frame clones only, with some absent. The table has 13,000 or so clones, 80% seen once; the top ten hold more than 20%. With regard to this clone: What it recognizes is unknown.

General study results and limits: Doses of 0.1 to 3.0 mg/kg were accompanied by clonal expansion of CD4+ and CD8+ blood T cells by week 6.

The origin of this receptor is an adult with an advanced solid tumor such as melanoma, head and neck, liver or kidney cancer. This material consisted of CD4+ or CD8+ T cells sorted from blood, taken in a trial of the OX40 agonist ivuxolimab.

DNA for the CDR3: TGTGCCAGCAGCTTACAGGGGTTGGGGGACTACGAGCAGTACTTC. Amino acids: CASSLQGLGDYEQYF. The chain has TRBV11-2 and TRBJ2-7, with a weak D call TRBD1 (6 bases). V was trimmed by 2 bases and J by 3 bases, leaving 14 bases between them. The CDR3 loop spans 15 amino acids. Germline V CDR1 and CDR2: SGHAT, FQNNGV.